This T cell receptor beta chain was captured in a study of neurological immune-mediated disorders. This clonotype has ten or more counts. Germline CDR1 reads SGHNT; CDR2 reads YENEEA. The CDR3 consists of 15 residues. The V segment lost 0 bases and the J segment 5 bases; nucleotides outside the gene matches: 7. TCRdb re-derived calls from the 5' RACE reads in MiXCR, one entry per CDR3 protein. This table has fewer than 25,000 distinct CDR3 sequences, under 15% appearing once. This receptor was obtained from a woman in her forties with HTLV-1-associated myelopathy (HAM/TSP). The sequenced material came from PBMCs. The chain uses TRBV11-3 and TRBJ2-7, with TRBD1 matching over 7 bases. The CDR3 DNA follows: TGTGCCAGCAGCTTAGACGGCGACAGGGACCACGAGCAGTACGTC. Protein: CASSLDGDRDHEQYV.